The rows below give T cell receptor beta chains drawn from one sample of a study of blood T cell repertoires in COVID-19. Sequencing was performed with immunoSEQ multiplex PCR; in TCRdb, only in-frame clones are kept and a portion is missing. The table shows about 200,000 clones, with over 80% occurring only once. Sequences were obtained from peripheral blood. These receptors were obtained from a man in his 60s with COVID-19, enrolled during active disease. CDR3s leave out the opening cysteine and the closing phenylalanine or tryptophan. D genes are given only for firm matches. The size of a clone is reported for some rows only, either as once, few or many, or as a class for expanded clones.

TRBD2	TRBV6-2/TRBV6-3	few	TRBJ2-1	ASSIAGGPNEQF
TRBD1	TRBV5-8	-	TRBJ1-2	ASSLFAGTGAPYGYT
-	TRBV28	few	TRBJ2-7	ASISPHRRQSSYEQY
TRBD1	TRBV18	-	TRBJ1-1	ASSPQSGGAAGTEAF
-	TRBV5-1	once	TRBJ2-3	ASSLGQNTDTQY
-	TRBV10-3	-	TRBJ1-2	AISLQGSGHGYT
TRBD1	TRBV30	-	TRBJ2-7	AWGEQGAYEQY
TRBD1	TRBV30	-	TRBJ1-6	AWSSTGVRNSPLH
TRBD1	TRBV6-5	-	TRBJ1-2	ASRGTELYGYT
-	TRBV20-1	-	TRBJ1-2	SARSFSGYT
TRBD1	TRBV5-4	-	TRBJ1-5	ASSFQGAQQPQH
TRBD1	TRBV9	-	TRBJ1-2	ASSVTPGGAGYGYT
-	TRBV7-9	-	TRBJ1-2	ASSLDGGSGGYT
TRBD2	TRBV5-1	-	TRBJ2-1	ASSLNVGTSGANEQF
TRBD1	TRBV13	-	TRBJ1-2	ASSLIGGAGGVGGYT
-	TRBV5-8	few	TRBJ2-1	ASSLALLSTNEQF
TRBD2	TRBV7-9	-	TRBJ2-7	ASSPGGSYEQY
-	TRBV14	-	TRBJ2-3	ASSLRNTQY
TRBD1	TRBV27	-	TRBJ1-2	ASRDSFTGGYYGYT
TRBD1	TRBV13	-	TRBJ1-2	ASSDSRTGSSYGYT
-	TRBV19	-	TRBJ1-4	ASSILGPNEKLF
-	TRBV27	-	TRBJ1-5	ASRPSGGFDRQPQH
TRBD1	TRBV25-1	-	TRBJ2-1	AIAPGQGTVEQF
-	TRBV18	-	TRBJ1-2	ASSPGTPINNYGYT
TRBD2	TRBV7-3	-	TRBJ2-7	ASSPRGGLAKSEQY
-	TRBV28	-	TRBJ1-1	ASTDVRDTEAF
-	TRBV29-1	-	TRBJ1-4	SVERQGDEKLF
-	TRBV5-1	-	TRBJ2-7	ASSLRDGGDEQY
-	TRBV15	-	TRBJ2-3	ATSREDSYTDTQY
-	TRBV3-1/TRBV3-2	-	TRBJ1-1	ASSQVADPPKPF
TRBD2	TRBV27	-	TRBJ2-7	ASSIRLAYEQY
-	TRBV27	-	TRBJ1-1	ASSFLPTGGMNTEAF
-	TRBV6-2/TRBV6-3	few	TRBJ1-6	ASSYIPGDYNSPLH
-	TRBV6-5	-	TRBJ1-6	ASTGGDSPLH
TRBD1	TRBV30	-	TRBJ1-5	AWSRQGGEPQH
TRBD1	TRBV7-9	-	TRBJ1-6	ASSSNKGQRNSPLH
-	TRBV28	-	TRBJ1-2	ATTPAGVNYGYT
-	TRBV9	-	TRBJ1-1	ASSYSGYTEAF
TRBD1	TRBV18	-	TRBJ2-7	ASSPTGGRGSYEQY
-	TRBV6-2/TRBV6-3	-	TRBJ2-3	ASSYRTTPTSTDTQY
TRBD1	TRBV12-5	-	TRBJ2-2	ASGSGQGNTGELF
TRBD2	TRBV19	-	TRBJ2-2	ASRRLAQLSTGELF
TRBD1	TRBV10-3	-	TRBJ1-2	AISADRVDGYT
TRBD1	TRBV19	-	TRBJ1-5	ASSRVRGGNQPQH
-	TRBV5-4	-	TRBJ1-1	ASSPGHNTEAF
TRBD1	TRBV27	-	TRBJ1-2	ASSHGQGSYGYT
-	TRBV9	few	TRBJ2-7	ASSVGDYPQY
-	TRBV7-8	-	TRBJ1-1	ASSLPQGYGTEAF
-	TRBV6-2/TRBV6-3	-	TRBJ1-4	ASSPGSTNEKLF
-	TRBV7-9	-	TRBJ1-1	ASSLGLQGNTEAF